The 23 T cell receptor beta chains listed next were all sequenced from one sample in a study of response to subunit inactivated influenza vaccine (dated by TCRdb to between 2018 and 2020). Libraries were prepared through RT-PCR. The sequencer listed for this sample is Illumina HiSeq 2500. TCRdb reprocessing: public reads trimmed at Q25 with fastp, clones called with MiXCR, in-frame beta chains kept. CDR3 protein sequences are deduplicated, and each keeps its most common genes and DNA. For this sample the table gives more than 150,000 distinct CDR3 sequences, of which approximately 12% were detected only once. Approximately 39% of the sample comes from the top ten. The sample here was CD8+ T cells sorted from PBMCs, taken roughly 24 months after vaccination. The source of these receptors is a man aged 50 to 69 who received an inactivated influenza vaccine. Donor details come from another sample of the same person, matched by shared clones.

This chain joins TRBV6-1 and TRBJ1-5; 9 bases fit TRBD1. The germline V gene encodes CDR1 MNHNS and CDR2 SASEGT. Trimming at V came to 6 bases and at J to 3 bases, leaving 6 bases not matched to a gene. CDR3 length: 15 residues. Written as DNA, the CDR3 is TGTGCCAGCAGCCCAAAACAGGGGGCCAATCAGCCCCAGCATTTT. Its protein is CASSPKQGANQPQHF.

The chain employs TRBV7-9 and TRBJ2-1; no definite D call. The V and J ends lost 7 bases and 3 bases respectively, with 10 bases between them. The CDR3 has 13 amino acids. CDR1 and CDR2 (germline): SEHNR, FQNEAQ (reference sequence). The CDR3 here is CASTNKIYNEQFF. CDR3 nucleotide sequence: TGTGCCAGCACTAATAAGATCTACAATGAGCAGTTCTTC.

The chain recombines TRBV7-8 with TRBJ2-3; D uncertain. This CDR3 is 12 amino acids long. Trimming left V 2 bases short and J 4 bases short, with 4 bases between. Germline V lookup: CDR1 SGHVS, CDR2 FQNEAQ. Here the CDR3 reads CASSLLSDTQYF. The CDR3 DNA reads TGTGCCAGCAGCTTATTATCAGATACGCAGTATTTT.

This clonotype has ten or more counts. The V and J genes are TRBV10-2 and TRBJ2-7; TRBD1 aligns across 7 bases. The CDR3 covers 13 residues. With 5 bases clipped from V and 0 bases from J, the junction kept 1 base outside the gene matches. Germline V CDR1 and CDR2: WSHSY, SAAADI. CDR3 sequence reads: CASSWDSSYEQYF. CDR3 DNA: TGCGCCAGCAGTTGGGACAGCTCCTACGAGCAGTACTTC.

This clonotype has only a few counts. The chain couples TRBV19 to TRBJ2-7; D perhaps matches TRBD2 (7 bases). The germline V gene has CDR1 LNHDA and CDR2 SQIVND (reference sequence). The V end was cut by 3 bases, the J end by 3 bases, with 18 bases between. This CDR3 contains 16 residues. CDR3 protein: CASSIRGAGPNYEQYF. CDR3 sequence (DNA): TGTGCCAGTAGTATTCGGGGGGCAGGGCCCAACTACGAGCAGTACTTC.

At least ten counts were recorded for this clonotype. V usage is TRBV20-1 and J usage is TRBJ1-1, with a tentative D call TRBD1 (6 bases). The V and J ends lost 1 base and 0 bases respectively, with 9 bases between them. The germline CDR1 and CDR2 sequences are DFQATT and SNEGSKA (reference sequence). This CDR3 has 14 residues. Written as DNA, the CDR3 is TGCAGTGCTAGAGGGACAGACATGAACACTGAAGCTTTCTTT. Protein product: CSARGTDMNTEAFF.

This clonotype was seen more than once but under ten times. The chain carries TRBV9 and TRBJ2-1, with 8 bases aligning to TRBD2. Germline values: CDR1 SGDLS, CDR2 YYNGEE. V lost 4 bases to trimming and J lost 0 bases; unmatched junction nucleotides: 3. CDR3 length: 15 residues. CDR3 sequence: CASSSSGTSYNEQFF. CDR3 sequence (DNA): TGTGCCAGCAGCAGTAGCGGGACCTCCTACAATGAGCAGTTCTTC.

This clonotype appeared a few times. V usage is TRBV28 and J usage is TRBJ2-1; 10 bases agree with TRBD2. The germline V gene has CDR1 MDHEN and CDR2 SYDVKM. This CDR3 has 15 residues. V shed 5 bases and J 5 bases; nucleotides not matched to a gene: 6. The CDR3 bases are TGTGCCAGCAGTACTCGACTAGCGGGTGACAATGAGCAGTTCTTC. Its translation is CASSTRLAGDNEQFF.

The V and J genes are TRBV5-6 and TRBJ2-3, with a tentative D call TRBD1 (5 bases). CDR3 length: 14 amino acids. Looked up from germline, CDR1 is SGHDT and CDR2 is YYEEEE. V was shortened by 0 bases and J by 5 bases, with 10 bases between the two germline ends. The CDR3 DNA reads TGTGCCAGCAGCTTGGGGGGCCGGAAAGATACGCAGTATTTT. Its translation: CASSLGGRKDTQYF. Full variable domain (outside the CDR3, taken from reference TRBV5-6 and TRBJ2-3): DAGVTQSPTHLIKTRGQQVTLRCSPKSGHDTVSWYQQALGQGPQFIFQYYEEEERQRGNFPDRFSGHQFPNYSSELNVNALLLGDSALYLCASSLGGRKDTQYFGPGTRLTVL.

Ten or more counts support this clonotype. The CDR3 protein is CASSLEGDEAFF. The CDR3 coding sequence is TGCGCCAGCAGCTTGGAAGGGGATGAAGCTTTCTTT. The rearrangement links TRBV5-1 to TRBJ1-1, with TRBD1 as a possible D gene (5 bases). Germline CDR1 and CDR2: SGHRS and YFSETQ. Trimming stripped 0 bases from V and 7 bases from J, with 7 bases between. The CDR3 is made up of 12 amino acids.

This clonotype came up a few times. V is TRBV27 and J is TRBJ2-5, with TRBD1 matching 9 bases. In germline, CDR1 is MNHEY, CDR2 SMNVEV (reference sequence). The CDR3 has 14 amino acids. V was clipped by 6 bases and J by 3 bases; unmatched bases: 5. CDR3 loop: CASSQWTGEETQYF. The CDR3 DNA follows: TGTGCCAGCAGCCAGTGGACAGGGGAAGAGACCCAGTACTTC.

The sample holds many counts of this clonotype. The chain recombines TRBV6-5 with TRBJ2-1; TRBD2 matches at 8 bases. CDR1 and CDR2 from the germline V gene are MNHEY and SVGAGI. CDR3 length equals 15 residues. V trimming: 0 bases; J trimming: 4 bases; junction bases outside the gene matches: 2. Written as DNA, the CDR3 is TGTGCCAGCAGTTACTCCGGCGGGGGGTACAATGAGCAGTTCTTC. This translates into CASSYSGGGYNEQFF.

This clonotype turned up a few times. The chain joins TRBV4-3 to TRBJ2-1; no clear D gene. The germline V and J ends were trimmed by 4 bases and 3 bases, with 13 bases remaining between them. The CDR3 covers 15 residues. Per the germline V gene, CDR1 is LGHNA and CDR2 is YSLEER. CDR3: CASSRSAAVYNEQFF. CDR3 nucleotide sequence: TGCGCCAGCAGCCGATCCGCGGCAGTCTACAATGAGCAGTTCTTC.

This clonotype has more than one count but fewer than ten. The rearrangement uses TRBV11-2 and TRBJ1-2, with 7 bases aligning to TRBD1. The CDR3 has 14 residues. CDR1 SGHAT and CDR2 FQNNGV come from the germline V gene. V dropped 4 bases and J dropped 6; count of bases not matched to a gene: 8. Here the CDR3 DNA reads TGTGCCAGCAGCTCCACGGACAGGAGAAATGGCTACACCTTC. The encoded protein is CASSSTDRRNGYTF.

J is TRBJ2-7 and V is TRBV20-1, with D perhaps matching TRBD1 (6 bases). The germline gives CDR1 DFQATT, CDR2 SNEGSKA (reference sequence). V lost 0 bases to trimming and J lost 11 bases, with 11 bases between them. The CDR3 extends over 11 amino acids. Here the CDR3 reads CSAREGTPEYF. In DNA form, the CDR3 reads TGCAGTGCTAGAGAGGGGACACCGGAGTACTTC.

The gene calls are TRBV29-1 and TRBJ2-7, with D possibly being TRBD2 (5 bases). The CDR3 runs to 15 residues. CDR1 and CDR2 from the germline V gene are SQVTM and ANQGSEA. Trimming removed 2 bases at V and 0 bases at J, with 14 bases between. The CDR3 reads CSVERVGESSYEQYF. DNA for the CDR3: TGCAGCGTTGAACGCGTTGGGGAGAGCTCCTACGAGCAGTACTTC.

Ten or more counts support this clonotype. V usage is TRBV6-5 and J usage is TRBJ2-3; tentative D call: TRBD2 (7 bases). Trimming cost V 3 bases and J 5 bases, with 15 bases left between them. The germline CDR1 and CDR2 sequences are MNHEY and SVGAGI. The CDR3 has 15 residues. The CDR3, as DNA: TGTGCCAGCAGTTATGAACGGGGGGCAAGAGATACGCAGTATTTT. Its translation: CASSYERGARDTQYF.

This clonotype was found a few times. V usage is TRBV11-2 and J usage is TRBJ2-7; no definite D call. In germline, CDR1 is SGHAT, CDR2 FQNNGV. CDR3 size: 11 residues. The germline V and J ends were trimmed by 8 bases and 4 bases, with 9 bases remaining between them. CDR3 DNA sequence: TGTGCCAGCGCGCTTTTGTACGAGCAGTACTTC. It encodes CASALLYEQYF.

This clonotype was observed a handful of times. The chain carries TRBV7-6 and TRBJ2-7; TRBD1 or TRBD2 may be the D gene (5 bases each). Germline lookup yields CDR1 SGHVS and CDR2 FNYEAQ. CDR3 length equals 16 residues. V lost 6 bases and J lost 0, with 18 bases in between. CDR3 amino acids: CASSPGVWDHSYEQYF. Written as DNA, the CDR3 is TGTGCCAGCAGTCCCGGAGTGTGGGACCACTCCTACGAGCAGTACTTC. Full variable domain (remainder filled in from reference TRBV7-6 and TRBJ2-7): GAGVSQSPRYKVTKRGQDVALRCDPISGHVSLYWYRQALGQGPEFLTYFNYEAQQDKSGLPNDRFSAERPEGSISTLTIQRTEQRDSAMYRCASSPGVWDHSYEQYFGPGTRLTVT.

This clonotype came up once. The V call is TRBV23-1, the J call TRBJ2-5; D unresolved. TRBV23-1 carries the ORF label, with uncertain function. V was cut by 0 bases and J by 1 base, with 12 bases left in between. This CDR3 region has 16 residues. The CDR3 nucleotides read TGCGCCAGCAGTCAATCCCCCGTCAGATTCCAAGAGACCCAGTACTTC. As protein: CASSQSPVRFQETQYF.

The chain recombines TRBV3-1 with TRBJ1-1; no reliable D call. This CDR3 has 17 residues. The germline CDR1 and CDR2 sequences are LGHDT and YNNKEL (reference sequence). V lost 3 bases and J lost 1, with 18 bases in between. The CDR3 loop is CASSQDSRIPKNTEAFF. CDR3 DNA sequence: TGTGCCAGCAGCCAGGATTCGAGGATACCAAAGAACACTGAAGCTTTCTTT.

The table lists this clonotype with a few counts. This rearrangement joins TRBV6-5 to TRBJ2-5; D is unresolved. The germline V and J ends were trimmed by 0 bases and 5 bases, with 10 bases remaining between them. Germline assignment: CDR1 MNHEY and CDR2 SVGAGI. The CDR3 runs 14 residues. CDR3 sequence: CASSYSAEAETQYF. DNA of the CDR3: TGTGCCAGCAGTTACTCCGCAGAGGCGGAGACCCAGTACTTC.

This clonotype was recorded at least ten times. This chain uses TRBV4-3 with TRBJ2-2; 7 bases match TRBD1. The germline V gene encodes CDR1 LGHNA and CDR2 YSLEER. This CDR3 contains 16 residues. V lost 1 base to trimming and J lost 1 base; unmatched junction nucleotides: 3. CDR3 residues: CASSQGQGRNTGELFF. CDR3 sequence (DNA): TGCGCCAGCAGCCAAGGACAGGGTCGGAACACCGGGGAGCTGTTTTTT.